Following are 28 T cell receptor beta chains from one sample sequenced in a study of blood T cell repertoires in COVID-19. Clones were read by immunoSEQ multiplex PCR, and TCRdb kept only the in-frame ones, dropping some. The sample holds about 160,000 clones, 85% seen once. Sequences were obtained from peripheral blood. The source is a human donor with acute or convalescent COVID-19. The donor label of this sample is uncertain.

This chain connects TRBV5-6 to TRBJ2-3; D ambiguous. In germline, CDR1 is SGHDT, CDR2 YYEEEE. V dropped 4 bases and J dropped 5 bases, with 17 bases sitting between them. The CDR3 contains 15 residues. CDR3 in amino acids: CASSAITMSLDTQYF. CDR3 nucleotides: TGTGCCAGCAGCGCGATCACGATGTCACTAGATACGCAGTATTTT. The full variable domain, with the rest looked up from reference TRBV5-6 and TRBJ2-3, is DAGVTQSPTHLIKTRGQQVTLRCSPKSGHDTVSWYQQALGQGPQFIFQYYEEEERQRGNFPDRFSGHQFPNYSSELNVNALLLGDSALYLCASSAITMSLDTQYFGPGTRLTVL.

This clone was recorded once. The CDR3 region is CASSLKGDREQFF. DNA for the CDR3: TGTGCCAGCAGCTTAAAAGGGGACAGGGAGCAGTTCTTC. The gene calls are TRBV7-2 and TRBJ2-1, with 8 bases aligning to TRBD1. CDR1 SGHTA and CDR2 FQGNSA come from the germline V gene. Trimming cost V 2 bases and J 10 bases; bases outside gene matches: 4. The length of the CDR3 is 13 residues.

The rearrangement uses TRBV6-1 and TRBJ2-7; 8 bases agree with TRBD1. Germline CDR1 reads MNHNS; CDR2 reads SASEGT. V lost 3 bases to trimming and J lost 2 bases; unmatched junction nucleotides: 9. This CDR3 has 16 amino acids. CDR3 in amino acids: CASSERQGRGPYEQYF. In DNA, the CDR3 is TGTGCCAGCAGTGAGAGACAGGGCAGGGGGCCCTACGAGCAGTACTTC.

The rearrangement joins TRBV18 to TRBJ1-6; D gene unclear. Germline V lookup: CDR1 KGHSH, CDR2 LQKENI. The V end lost 4 bases, the J end lost 8 bases, and 9 bases lay between the germline ends. This CDR3 spans 13 amino acids. The CDR3 here is CASSQNGDSPLHF. CDR3 bases: TGTGCCAGCTCACAAAACGGTGATTCACCCCTCCACTTT. Based on the CDR3 plus reference TRBV18 and TRBJ1-6, the full variable domain is NAGVMQNPRHLVRRRGQEARLRCSPMKGHSHVYWYRQLPEEGLKFMVYLQKENIIDESGMPKERFSAEFPKEGPSILRIQQVVRGDSAAYFCASSQNGDSPLHFGNGTRLTVT.

This rearrangement joins TRBV3-1 (or the pseudogene TRBV3-2) to TRBJ2-7; D gene uncertain. The CDR3 is 13 residues long. V lost 2 bases to trimming and J lost 5 bases, with 10 bases between them. The germline V gene has CDR1 LGHDT and CDR2 YNNKEL (reference sequence). In nucleotides, the CDR3 is TGTGCCAGCAGCCAAATCAGCAGGCACGAGCAGTACTTC. Translation: CASSQISRHEQYF.

The chain links TRBV7-2 to TRBJ1-2, with 12 positions matching TRBD1. V dropped 5 bases and J dropped 5; count of bases not matched to a gene: 3. The CDR3 consists of 14 residues. Germline-derived CDR1 and CDR2 are SGHTA and FQGNSA. The CDR3 DNA is TGTGCCAGCAGCGGGGGACAGGGGGCTTATGGCTACACCTTC. Translating gives CASSGGQGAYGYTF.

A word on this clone: This sample also contains other DNA sequences that code for the same CDR3. V is TRBV5-1 and J is TRBJ2-5, with 13 bases fitting TRBD2. The CDR3 has 15 residues. The V segment lost 2 bases and the J segment 3 bases; nucleotides outside the gene matches: 1. The germline V gene has CDR1 SGHRS and CDR2 YFSETQ. CDR3 sequence: CASSFGLAGEETQYF. DNA of the CDR3: TGCGCCAGCAGCTTTGGACTAGCGGGGGAAGAGACCCAGTACTTC.

The chain has TRBV7-6 and TRBJ2-2; D is perhaps TRBD1 (5 bases). Per germline, CDR1 SGHVS and CDR2 FNYEAQ. V was clipped by 1 base and J by 0 bases, with 18 bases between them. There are 19 residues in the CDR3. CDR3 nucleotide sequence: TGTGCCAGCAGCTTAGGTTGGGGCGAGAAGACTCCGAACACCGGGGAGCTGTTTTTT. Residues: CASSLGWGEKTPNTGELFF.

This chain links TRBV7-3 with TRBJ1-1; no reliable D call. With 6 bases removed from V and 2 bases from J, the gap between germline ends came to 16 bases. From germline, CDR1 is SGHTA and CDR2 FQGTGA. There are 15 residues in the CDR3. The CDR3 DNA follows: TGTGCCAGCAGACCAAACGAGCTCCGTAACACTGAAGCTTTCTTT. It is translated as CASRPNELRNTEAFF. The variable domain in full, with the rest retrieved from reference TRBV7-3 and TRBJ1-1, is GAGVSQTPSNKVTEKGKYVELRCDPISGHTALYWYRQSLGQGPEFLIYFQGTGAADDSGLPNDRFFAVRPEGSVSTLKIQRTERGDSAVYLCASRPNELRNTEAFFGQGTRLTVV.

The CDR3 nucleotides read TGTGCCTCCCGAGTCGGACTTACCGACACTGAAGCTTTCTTT. Amino acids: CASRVGLTDTEAFF. This chain links TRBV30 with TRBJ1-1; D not certain. The CDR3 runs to 14 residues. Looked up from germline, CDR1 is GTSNPN and CDR2 is SVGIG (reference sequence). V was clipped by 7 bases and J by 3 bases, with 18 bases between them.

This clone appeared a single time. The chain recombines TRBV9 with TRBJ1-1; no clear D. V gave up 2 bases and J gave up 2 bases, with 13 bases separating them. The germline V gene has CDR1 SGDLS and CDR2 YYNGEE. The CDR3 sequence is 15 residues long. The CDR3 region is CASSVIATGNTEAFF. The CDR3 DNA reads as TGTGCCAGCAGCGTTATAGCGACGGGAAACACTGAAGCTTTCTTT.

CDR3 DNA sequence: TGTGCCAGCAGCTTACAGGGGGCGGCTCGCACAGATACGCAGTATTTT. Translation: CASSLQGAARTDTQYF. The chain is built from TRBV11-3 and TRBJ2-3; 8 bases are shared with TRBD1. There are 16 residues in the CDR3. Germline V gene sequence: CDR1 SGHNT, CDR2 YENEEA. V lost 2 bases and J lost 1; bases outside the gene matches: 5.

The V gene is TRBV7-3, the J gene TRBJ2-1; 10 nucleotides match TRBD2. V lost 5 bases to trimming and J lost 6 bases; unmatched junction nucleotides: 10. There are 16 residues in the CDR3. The germline CDR1 and CDR2 sequences are SGHTA and FQGTGA. The CDR3 protein is CASSPVAGGIPNEQFF. DNA for the CDR3: TGTGCCAGCAGCCCGGTAGCGGGGGGCATCCCCAATGAGCAGTTCTTC.

This clone was detected only once. The rearrangement uses TRBV2 and TRBJ2-7; 10 bases are shared with TRBD1. This CDR3 is 13 amino acids long. Germline lookup yields CDR1 SNHLY and CDR2 FYNNEI. The ends lost 10 bases at V and 4 bases at J; junction bases unmatched: 7. In DNA form, the CDR3 reads TGTGCCACCCGGACAGGGGGGGGATACGAGCAGTACTTC. It encodes CATRTGGGYEQYF. Looking up the rest from reference TRBV2 and TRBJ2-7 gives the full variable domain: EPEVTQTPSHQVTQMGQEVILRCVPISNHLYFYWYRQILGQKVEFLVSFYNNEISEKSEIFDDQFSVERPDGSNFTLKIRSTKLEDSAMYFCATRTGGGYEQYFGPGTRLTVT.

This clone has just one count. The chain recombines TRBV2 with TRBJ2-3; TRBD2 is a possible D gene (6 bases). This CDR3 has 16 residues. Germline V CDR1 and CDR2: SNHLY, FYNNEI. V was trimmed by 3 bases and J by 2 bases, leaving 15 bases between them. The DNA for the CDR3 is TGTGCCAGCAGTGATTGGGGGGAGCCCCCCACAGATACGCAGTATTTT. It specifies CASSDWGEPPTDTQYF.

The chain links TRBV18 to TRBJ2-2; 9 bases are shared with TRBD1. The germline V gene encodes CDR1 KGHSH and CDR2 LQKENI. The V gene end was trimmed by 3 bases and the J gene end by 7 bases; junction bases not matched to a gene: 0. CDR3 length: 13 amino acids. CDR3: CASSPGQGGELFF. The CDR3 DNA follows: TGTGCCAGCTCACCGGGACAGGGCGGGGAGCTGTTTTTT.

The chain uses TRBV7-2 and TRBJ1-1; 8 nucleotides agree with TRBD1. The germline V gene encodes CDR1 SGHTA and CDR2 FQGNSA. This CDR3 region has 16 residues. V dropped 2 bases and J dropped 5; count of bases not matched to a gene: 10. The CDR3 loop is CASSLNRQGARTEAFF. In DNA, the CDR3 is TGTGCCAGCAGCTTAAATCGTCAGGGGGCTCGGACTGAAGCTTTCTTT.

The CDR3 bases are TGTGCCAGCAGTCAACAGGGTCTCGGGGGCTACACCTTC. It codes for CASSQQGLGGYTF. This chain links TRBV28 with TRBJ1-2; perhaps TRBD1 as D (6 bases). Trimming removed 5 bases from V and 8 bases from J, with 15 bases in between. Germline V CDR1 and CDR2: MDHEN, SYDVKM. The CDR3 totals 13 residues.

A few counts support this clone. The CDR3 DNA follows: TGCGCCAGCAGCTACCTCCCGGGACACCCCACTGAAGCTTTCTTT. Translated: CASSYLPGHPTEAFF. V is TRBV4-1 and J is TRBJ1-1; tentatively, D is TRBD1 (6 bases). The germline gives CDR1 MGHRA, CDR2 YSYEKL. This CDR3 is 15 amino acids long. V was clipped by 5 bases and J by 4 bases, with 17 bases between them.

The V call is TRBV19, the J call TRBJ1-1, with TRBD1 as a possible D gene (6 bases). The CDR3 is 14 amino acids. Germline V gene sequence: CDR1 LNHDA, CDR2 SQIVND (reference sequence). V lost 4 bases to trimming and J lost 5 bases, with 14 bases between them. CDR3 sequence (DNA): TGTGCCAGTAGTAGGGACAAATTGGCAACTGAAGCTTTCTTT. Its translation: CASSRDKLATEAFF.

The chain carries TRBV24-1 and TRBJ2-2, with 9 bases aligning to TRBD1. V lost 9 bases and J lost 4; bases outside the gene matches: 5. The V gene's germline CDR1 is KGHDR and CDR2 SFDVKD. This CDR3 region has 14 residues. The CDR3 sequence: CATAGTGITGELFF. The CDR3 DNA sequence: TGTGCCACCGCCGGGACAGGGATCACCGGGGAGCTGTTTTTT.

J is TRBJ1-5 and V is TRBV7-6; TRBD1 matches 9 bases. In germline, CDR1 is SGHVS, CDR2 FNYEAQ. The V and J ends lost 4 bases and 7 bases, in that order; junction bases with no gene match: 17. The CDR3 totals 18 residues. CDR3 protein: CASSSPSTYRGLGQPQHF. In DNA form, the CDR3 reads TGTGCCAGCAGCTCCCCCTCTACCTACAGGGGGCTTGGACAGCCCCAGCATTTT.

The chain recombines TRBV27 with TRBJ1-2; the D is unclear. Deletions cut 4 bases from V and 2 bases from J, with 8 bases between. Germline CDR1 MNHEY, CDR2 SMNVEV (reference sequence). The CDR3 loop spans 13 amino acids. For the CDR3, the DNA is TGTGCCAGCAGTTCAGATCCCAACTATGGCTACACCTTC. It encodes CASSSDPNYGYTF.

J is TRBJ2-1 and V is TRBV10-1; TRBD2 might be the D (5 bases). V was shortened by 7 bases and J by 5 bases, with 12 bases between the two germline ends. CDR3 length equals 13 residues. Germline V gene lookup returns CDR1 WNHNN and CDR2 SYGVQD (reference sequence). The CDR3 loop is CASNSGSDNEQFF. CDR3 nucleotides: TGCGCCAGCAACTCGGGGTCCGACAATGAGCAGTTCTTC.

This chain connects TRBV2 to TRBJ1-5, with 8 bases matching TRBD1. This CDR3 has 13 amino acids. From germline, CDR1 is SNHLY and CDR2 FYNNEI. With 6 bases clipped from V and 8 bases from J, the junction kept 6 bases outside the gene matches. CDR3 residues: CASSGQGGEPQHF. The CDR3 DNA reads as TGTGCCAGCAGCGGACAGGGAGGGGAGCCCCAGCATTTT.

The V gene is TRBV5-1, the J gene TRBJ1-2, with a tentative D call TRBD1 (6 bases). Germline CDR1 is SGHRS and CDR2 is YFSETQ. CDR3 size: 15 residues. Trimming took off 0 bases at V and 3 bases at J, with 12 bases between the two ends. CDR3 DNA sequence: TGCGCCAGCAGCTTGGAGGGACACCTATACTATGGCTACACCTTC. As protein: CASSLEGHLYYGYTF. The full variable domain, in which reference TRBV5-1 and TRBJ1-2 provide the parts outside the CDR3, is KAGVTQTPRYLIKTRGQQVTLSCSPISGHRSVSWYQQTPGQGLQFLFEYFSETQRNKGNFPGRFSGRQFSNSRSEMNVSTLELGDSALYLCASSLEGHLYYGYTFGSGTRLTVV.

A word on this clone: Other DNA sequences from this sample encode an identical CDR3 as well. The gene calls are TRBV3-1 (or the pseudogene TRBV3-2) and TRBJ1-2; possible D gene TRBD1, 5 bases. CDR3 length: 12 residues. V lost 1 base to trimming and J lost 7 bases, with 7 bases between them. The germline CDR1 and CDR2 sequences are LGHDT and YNNKEL (reference sequence). In DNA form, the CDR3 reads TGTGCCAGCAGCCAAGGAAGGGGTGGCTACACCTTC. It yields the protein CASSQGRGGYTF.

CDR3 in amino acids: CASSGDTGELFF. CDR3 bases: TGTGCCAGCAGTGGAGACACCGGGGAGCTGTTTTTT. The rearrangement joins TRBV2 to TRBJ2-2; D unclear. The CDR3 is made up of 12 amino acids. In germline, CDR1 is SNHLY, CDR2 FYNNEI. Trimming removed 4 bases from V and 3 bases from J, with 3 bases in between.